Listed here are 21 T cell receptor beta chains from one sample, sequenced in a study of T cells after posttransplantation cyclophosphamide. Assay used: immunoSEQ multiplex PCR; TCRdb lists only in-frame clones, some missing. Sampling found approximately 27,000 clones, none seen once. The sequencing input was PBMCs. The receptors were sampled from a man over 45 in good health, CMV-negative, and a related stem cell transplant donor.

This clone was seen many times. The chain has TRBV5-1 and TRBJ2-1; D remains unclear. Germline lookup yields CDR1 SGHRS and CDR2 YFSETQ. The CDR3 loop spans 13 amino acids. Trimming took off 4 bases at V and 3 bases at J, with 8 bases between the two ends. CDR3 sequence: CASSPSSYNEQFF. In DNA, the CDR3 is TGCGCCAGCAGCCCCTCTAGCTACAATGAGCAGTTCTTC.

This clone has at least ten counts. The V and J genes are TRBV6-4 and TRBJ2-3; TRBD2 agrees at 8 bases. Trimming removed 5 bases from V and 3 bases from J; junction bases left unmatched: 4. Germline V gene sequence: CDR1 MRHNA, CDR2 SNTAGT. CDR3 length: 14 amino acids. CDR3 region: CASSRGGPTDTQYF. The CDR3 DNA reads TGTGCCAGCAGTCGGGGGGGGCCGACAGATACGCAGTATTTT.

At least ten counts were recorded for this clone. The rearrangement links TRBV6-1 to TRBJ1-1; possible D gene TRBD1, 5 bases. Trimming removed 10 bases from V and 0 bases from J, with 15 bases in between. The CDR3 sequence is 14 residues long. Germline V gives CDR1 MNHNS, CDR2 SASEGT. In nucleotides, the CDR3 is TGTGCCACCGTTCAGGGTGGAGTGAACACTGAAGCTTTCTTT. Protein sequence: CATVQGGVNTEAFF.

The table lists this clone with many counts. The V gene is TRBV5-8, the J gene TRBJ2-3, with D perhaps TRBD2 (6 bases). Germline V gene lookup returns CDR1 SGHTS and CDR2 YDEGEE. The CDR3 contains 17 residues. Trimming pared 4 bases from V and 4 bases from J, leaving 22 bases between. CDR3 in DNA: TGTGCCAGCAGCACGGACCTGACTAGTTCCTTCGCAGATACGCAGTATTTT. This gives the protein CASSTDLTSSFADTQYF.

This clone was seen ten or more times. The genes are TRBV18 and TRBJ2-7, with 9 bases lining up with TRBD2. Germline V CDR1 and CDR2: KGHSH, LQKENI. This CDR3 spans 15 amino acids. With V trimmed by 2 bases and J by 6 bases, 8 bases remained unmatched. CDR3 sequence: CASSPRSSGGSEQYF. In DNA form, the CDR3 reads TGTGCCAGCTCACCAAGGAGTAGCGGGGGCAGCGAGCAGTACTTC.

This clone was seen repeatedly, ten times or more. The chain is built from TRBV7-2 and TRBJ1-1; D gene uncertain. CDR1 SGHTA and CDR2 FQGNSA come from the germline V gene. V was pared by 5 bases and J by 0 bases, with 7 bases between. The CDR3 is made up of 13 amino acids. CDR3: CASSRQMNTEAFF. The CDR3 region has the DNA TGTGCCAGCAGCCGACAAATGAACACTGAAGCTTTCTTT.

This clone was detected ten times or more. This rearrangement joins TRBV9 to TRBJ2-3, with 7 positions matching TRBD2. There are 14 residues in the CDR3. The germline CDR1 and CDR2 sequences are SGDLS and YYNGEE. The V gene end was trimmed by 3 bases and the J gene end by 4 bases; junction bases not matched to a gene: 5. In DNA form, the CDR3 reads TGTGCCAGCAGCGGGGCCGGGGGGTCAGATACGCAGTATTTT. Protein sequence: CASSGAGGSDTQYF.

This clone was counted at least ten times. The rearrangement joins TRBV7-3 to TRBJ1-5; unclear D gene. Germline CDR1 and CDR2: SGHTA and FQGTGA. The CDR3 is 19 amino acids. The V end was cut by 5 bases, the J end by 0 bases, with 23 bases between. Written as DNA, the CDR3 is TGTGCCAGCAGCCCCCATGAGAGGGCCTTTACCTCTAGCAATCAGCCCCAGCATTTT. This encodes CASSPHERAFTSSNQPQHF. The variable domain in full, with the rest retrieved from reference TRBV7-3 and TRBJ1-5, is GAGVSQTPSNKVTEKGKYVELRCDPISGHTALYWYRQSLGQGPEFLIYFQGTGAADDSGLPNDRFFAVRPEGSVSTLKIQRTERGDSAVYLCASSPHERAFTSSNQPQHFGDGTRLSIL.

In this sample, this clone turned up many times. The gene calls are TRBV13 and TRBJ1-1; TRBD1 agrees at 7 bases. The length of the CDR3 is 19 residues. Germline V gene lookup returns CDR1 PRHDT and CDR2 FYEKMQ (reference sequence). Trimming at V came to 4 bases and at J to 0 bases, leaving 17 bases not matched to a gene. The CDR3 DNA reads as TGTGCCAGCAGCTCCCCCTTCGTGACAGGGCCTAGGGTGAACACTGAAGCTTTCTTT. It encodes CASSSPFVTGPRVNTEAFF.

This clone showed up many times. V and J are TRBV9 and TRBJ2-7; the D is unclear. CDR1 is SGDLS, CDR2 YYNGEE, per germline. The V gene lost 0 bases and the J gene lost 4 bases, with 14 bases spanning the gap. There are 15 residues in the CDR3. This chain's CDR3 is CASSVATDLLYEQYF. The CDR3 bases are TGTGCCAGCAGCGTAGCAACAGACCTATTATACGAGCAGTACTTC.

This clone was counted many times. The genes are TRBV29-1 and TRBJ2-5; TRBD2 matches 7 bases. The trim removed 6 bases at V and 3 bases at J, leaving 4 bases unmatched. Germline values: CDR1 SQVTM, CDR2 ANQGSEA. The CDR3 covers 12 residues. CDR3 DNA: TGCAGCGTGTGGGGAGGGGAAGAGACCCAGTACTTC. It translates to CSVWGGEETQYF.

This clone was observed at least ten times. The chain has TRBV5-4 and TRBJ2-7, with a weak D call TRBD2 (6 bases). Germline CDR1 is SGHNT and CDR2 is YYREEE (reference sequence). The CDR3 contains 16 residues. The V and J ends lost 5 bases and 5 bases respectively, with 23 bases between them. CDR3 residues: CASSPLNLKGGDEQYF. In nucleotides, the CDR3 is TGTGCCAGCAGTCCACTGAACCTTAAAGGAGGGGACGAGCAGTACTTC.

This clone was picked up many times. This rearrangement joins TRBV19 to TRBJ1-1; perhaps TRBD1 as D (6 bases). The germline V gene encodes CDR1 LNHDA and CDR2 SQIVND (reference sequence). Trimming took off 4 bases at V and 7 bases at J, with 13 bases between the two ends. The CDR3 totals 13 residues. CDR3 sequence reads: CASSTGVGGEAFF. The CDR3 DNA reads as TGTGCCAGTAGTACAGGGGTTGGCGGTGAAGCTTTCTTT.

There are many counts of this clone. The chain couples TRBV11-2 to TRBJ1-2; a possible D gene is TRBD1 (6 bases). Trimming took 5 bases from V and 5 from J, leaving 15 bases between them. CDR1 and CDR2 (germline): SGHAT, FQNNGV. The CDR3 length is 14 residues. CDR3 coding DNA: TGTGCCAGCAGCCGTACAGGGCTTTCTTATGGCTACACCTTC. Translation: CASSRTGLSYGYTF. The full variable domain, completed using reference TRBV11-2 and TRBJ1-2, is EAGVAQSPRYKIIEKRQSVAFWCNPISGHATLYWYQQILGQGPKLLIQFQNNGVVDDSQLPKDRFSAERLKGVDSTLKIQPAKLEDSAVYLCASSRTGLSYGYTFGSGTRLTVV.

This clone was recorded many times. The chain couples TRBV28 to TRBJ1-1; D is unresolved. Germline V lookup: CDR1 MDHEN, CDR2 SYDVKM. V lost 3 bases, J lost 0 bases, and 8 bases lay in between. The CDR3 extends over 14 amino acids. CDR3 loop: CASSLRTVNTEAFF. Here the CDR3 DNA reads TGTGCCAGCAGTTTGAGAACCGTGAACACTGAAGCTTTCTTT.

This clone was observed at least ten times. CDR3 in DNA: TGCGCCAGCAGCCCGGTAACAGGGAACGAAGGGTCACCCCTCCACTTT. This translates into CASSPVTGNEGSPLHF. V usage is TRBV5-1 and J usage is TRBJ1-6; the D gene is possibly TRBD1 (6 bases). The V end was cut by 4 bases, the J end by 10 bases, with 21 bases between. The germline CDR1 and CDR2 sequences are SGHRS and YFSETQ. CDR3 length: 16 amino acids.

There are a few counts of this clone. One end of the junction fails to match germline, which may point to a read error. The V and J genes are TRBV23-1 and TRBJ2-7; 7 bases match TRBD1. TRBV23-1 is an ORF; its function is uncertain. The CDR3 is 12 residues long. The CDR3 spells CASSPVRQGEVF. The CDR3 bases are TGCGCCAGCAGTCCTGTTCGACAGGGTGAGGTTTTC.

This clone was observed many times. The chain joins TRBV19 to TRBJ1-2; a weak D match, TRBD1 (6 bases). This CDR3 comprises 13 residues. The V gene's germline CDR1 is LNHDA and CDR2 SQIVND (reference sequence). The germline V and J ends were trimmed by 7 bases and 6 bases, with 15 bases remaining between them. The CDR3 DNA follows: TGTGCCAGTAAATTCGGGACATCGGATGGCTACACCTTC. This sequence encodes CASKFGTSDGYTF.

At least ten counts were recorded for this clone. Written as DNA, the CDR3 is TGTGCCAGCAGCTTAGCGGTCCCATACAATGAGCAGTTCTTC. Translated: CASSLAVPYNEQFF. This chain joins TRBV11-2 and TRBJ2-1; unclear D gene. Germline V gene sequence: CDR1 SGHAT, CDR2 FQNNGV. Deletions cut 1 base from V and 4 bases from J, with 8 bases between. There are 14 residues in the CDR3.

This clone has ten or more counts. The V call is TRBV19, the J call TRBJ2-7, with TRBD1 matching 12 bases. V lost 5 bases to trimming and J lost 5 bases; unmatched junction nucleotides: 10. The CDR3 has 16 amino acids. CDR1 is LNHDA and CDR2 is SQIVND in the germline V gene (reference sequence). CDR3 DNA sequence: TGTGCCAGTAGTCCAATGGGGGACAGGGGGCTGGACGAGCAGTACTTC. This encodes CASSPMGDRGLDEQYF.

Many counts were recorded for this clone. The rearrangement links TRBV5-6 to TRBJ1-1; the D gene is possibly TRBD1 (6 bases). V lost 2 bases and J lost 4, with 12 bases in between. The CDR3 extends over 14 amino acids. CDR1 is SGHDT and CDR2 is YYEEEE in the germline V gene. This chain's CDR3 is CASSFPGVGTEAFF. CDR3 DNA sequence: TGTGCCAGCAGCTTTCCAGGGGTAGGCACTGAAGCTTTCTTT.